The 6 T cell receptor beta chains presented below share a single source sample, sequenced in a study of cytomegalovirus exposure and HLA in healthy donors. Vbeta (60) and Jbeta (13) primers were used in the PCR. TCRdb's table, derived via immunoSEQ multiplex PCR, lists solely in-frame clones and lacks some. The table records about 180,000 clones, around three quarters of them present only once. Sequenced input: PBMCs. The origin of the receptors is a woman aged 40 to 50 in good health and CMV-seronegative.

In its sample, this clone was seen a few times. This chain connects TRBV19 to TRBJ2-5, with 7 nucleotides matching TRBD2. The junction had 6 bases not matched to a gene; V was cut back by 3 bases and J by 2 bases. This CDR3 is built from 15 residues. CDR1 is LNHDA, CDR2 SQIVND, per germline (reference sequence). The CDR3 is CASSIWRGKQETQYF. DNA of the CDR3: TGTGCCAGTAGTATTTGGCGGGGGAAGCAAGAGACCCAGTACTTC.

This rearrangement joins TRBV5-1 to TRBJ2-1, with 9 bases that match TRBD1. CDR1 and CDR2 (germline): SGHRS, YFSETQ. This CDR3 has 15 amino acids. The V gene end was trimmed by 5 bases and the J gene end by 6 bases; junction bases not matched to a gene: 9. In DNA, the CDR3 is TGCGCCAGCAGGGGCGGGACAGGGAATGGCAATGAGCAGTTCTTC. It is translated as CASRGGTGNGNEQFF.

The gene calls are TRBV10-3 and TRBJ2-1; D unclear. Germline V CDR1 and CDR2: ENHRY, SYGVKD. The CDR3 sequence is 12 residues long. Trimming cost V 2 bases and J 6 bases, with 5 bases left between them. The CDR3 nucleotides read TGTGCCATCAGTGAGAGGAGCAATGAGCAGTTCTTC. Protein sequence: CAISERSNEQFF.

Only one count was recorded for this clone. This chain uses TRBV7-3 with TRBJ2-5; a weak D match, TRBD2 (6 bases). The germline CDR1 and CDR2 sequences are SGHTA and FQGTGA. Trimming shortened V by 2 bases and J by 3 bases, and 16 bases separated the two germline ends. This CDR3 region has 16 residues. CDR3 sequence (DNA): TGTGCCAGCAGCTTACTCGGCGGGACCAAGAAAGAGACCCAGTACTTC. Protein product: CASSLLGGTKKETQYF.

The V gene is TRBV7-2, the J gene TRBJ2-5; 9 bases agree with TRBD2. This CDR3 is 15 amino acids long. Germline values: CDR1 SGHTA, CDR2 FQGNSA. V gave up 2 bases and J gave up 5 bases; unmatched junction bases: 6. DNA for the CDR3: TGTGCCAGCAGCTTACTAGCGGGAAAGGGTGAGACCCAGTACTTC. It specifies CASSLLAGKGETQYF. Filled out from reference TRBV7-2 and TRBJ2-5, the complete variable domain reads GAGVSQSPSNKVTEKGKDVELRCDPISGHTALYWYRQSLGQGLEFLIYFQGNSAPDKSGLPSDRFSAERTGGSVSTLTIQRTQQEDSAVYLCASSLLAGKGETQYFGPGTRLLVL.

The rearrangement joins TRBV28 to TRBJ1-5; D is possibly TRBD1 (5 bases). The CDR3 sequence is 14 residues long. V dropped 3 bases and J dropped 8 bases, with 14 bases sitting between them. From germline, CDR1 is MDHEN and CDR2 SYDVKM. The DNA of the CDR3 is TGTGCCAGCAGTTTCGGGGGGGTTCGGGAGCCCCAGCATTTT. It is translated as CASSFGGVREPQHF.